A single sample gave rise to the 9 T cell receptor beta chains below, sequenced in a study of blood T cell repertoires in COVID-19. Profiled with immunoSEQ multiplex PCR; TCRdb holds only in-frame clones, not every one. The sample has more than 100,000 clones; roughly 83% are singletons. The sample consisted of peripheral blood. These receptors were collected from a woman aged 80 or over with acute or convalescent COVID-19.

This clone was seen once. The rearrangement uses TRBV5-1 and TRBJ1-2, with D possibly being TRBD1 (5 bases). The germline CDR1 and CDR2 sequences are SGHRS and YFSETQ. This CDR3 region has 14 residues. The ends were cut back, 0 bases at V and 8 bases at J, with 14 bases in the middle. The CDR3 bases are TGCGCCAGCAGCTTGGCCGGGACTGAAGCCGGCTACACCTTC. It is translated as CASSLAGTEAGYTF.

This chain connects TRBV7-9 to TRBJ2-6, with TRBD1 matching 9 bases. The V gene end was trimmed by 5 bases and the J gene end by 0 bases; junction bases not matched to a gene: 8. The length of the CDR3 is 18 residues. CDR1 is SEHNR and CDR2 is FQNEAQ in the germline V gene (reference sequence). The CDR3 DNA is TGTGCCAGCAGCCCAGGGGACAGGGTGATCTCTGGGGCCAACGTCCTGACTTTC. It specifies CASSPGDRVISGANVLTF.

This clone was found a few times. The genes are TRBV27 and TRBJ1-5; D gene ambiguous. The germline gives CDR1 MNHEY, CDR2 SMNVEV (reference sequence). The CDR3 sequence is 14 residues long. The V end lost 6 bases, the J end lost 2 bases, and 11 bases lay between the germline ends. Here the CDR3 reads CASSSPRGNQPQHF. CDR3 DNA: TGTGCCAGCAGCTCTCCTCGGGGCAATCAGCCCCAGCATTTT.

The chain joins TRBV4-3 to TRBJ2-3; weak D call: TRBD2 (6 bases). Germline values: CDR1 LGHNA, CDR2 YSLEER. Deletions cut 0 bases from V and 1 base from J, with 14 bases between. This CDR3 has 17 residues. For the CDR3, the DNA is TGCGCCAGCAGCCAAGAGTACACGGGAGTAGGCACAGATACGCAGTATTTT. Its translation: CASSQEYTGVGTDTQYF.

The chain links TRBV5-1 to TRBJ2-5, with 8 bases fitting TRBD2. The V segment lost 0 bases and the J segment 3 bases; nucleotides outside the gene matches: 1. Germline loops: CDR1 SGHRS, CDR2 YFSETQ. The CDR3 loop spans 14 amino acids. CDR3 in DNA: TGCGCCAGCAGCTTGGGTAGCGGGGAAGAGACCCAGTACTTC. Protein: CASSLGSGEETQYF.

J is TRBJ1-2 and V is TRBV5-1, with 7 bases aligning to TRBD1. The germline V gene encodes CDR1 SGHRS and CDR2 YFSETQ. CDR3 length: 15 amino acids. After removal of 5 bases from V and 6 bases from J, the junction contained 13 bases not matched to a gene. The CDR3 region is CASRPNRGSPDGYTF. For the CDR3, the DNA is TGCGCCAGCAGGCCCAACAGGGGCTCTCCCGATGGCTACACCTTC.

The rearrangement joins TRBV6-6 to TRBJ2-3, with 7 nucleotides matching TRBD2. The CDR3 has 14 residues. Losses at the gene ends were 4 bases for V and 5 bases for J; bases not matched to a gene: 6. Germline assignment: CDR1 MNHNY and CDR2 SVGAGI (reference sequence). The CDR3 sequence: CASSWWGEGDTQYF. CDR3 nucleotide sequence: TGTGCCAGCAGTTGGTGGGGGGAGGGAGATACGCAGTATTTT.

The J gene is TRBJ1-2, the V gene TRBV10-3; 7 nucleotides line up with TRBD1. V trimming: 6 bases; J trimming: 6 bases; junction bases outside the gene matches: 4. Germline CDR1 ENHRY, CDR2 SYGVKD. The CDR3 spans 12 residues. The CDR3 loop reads CAISEQGHGYTF. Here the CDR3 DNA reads TGTGCCATCAGCGAACAGGGGCATGGCTACACCTTC.

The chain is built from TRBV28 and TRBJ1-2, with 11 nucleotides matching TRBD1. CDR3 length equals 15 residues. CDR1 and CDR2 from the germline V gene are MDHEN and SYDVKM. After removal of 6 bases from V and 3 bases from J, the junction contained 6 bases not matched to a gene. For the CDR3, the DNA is TGTGCCAGCAGCCCCGGACAGGGGGCGTACTATGGCTACACCTTC. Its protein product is CASSPGQGAYYGYTF.